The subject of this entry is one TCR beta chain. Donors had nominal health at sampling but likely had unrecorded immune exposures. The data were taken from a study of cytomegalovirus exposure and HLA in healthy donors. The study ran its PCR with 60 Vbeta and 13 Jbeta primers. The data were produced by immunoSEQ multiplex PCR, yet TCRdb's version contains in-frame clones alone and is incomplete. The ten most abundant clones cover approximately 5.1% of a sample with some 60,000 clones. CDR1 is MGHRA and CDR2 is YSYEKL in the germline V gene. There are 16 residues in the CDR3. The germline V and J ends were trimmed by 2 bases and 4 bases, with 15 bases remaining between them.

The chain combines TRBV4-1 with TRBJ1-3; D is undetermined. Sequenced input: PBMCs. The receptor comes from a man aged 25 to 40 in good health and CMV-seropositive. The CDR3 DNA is TGCGCCAGCAGCCAATTTTTGCGGGCGGCGGGAAACACCATATATTTT. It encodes CASSQFLRAAGNTIYF.